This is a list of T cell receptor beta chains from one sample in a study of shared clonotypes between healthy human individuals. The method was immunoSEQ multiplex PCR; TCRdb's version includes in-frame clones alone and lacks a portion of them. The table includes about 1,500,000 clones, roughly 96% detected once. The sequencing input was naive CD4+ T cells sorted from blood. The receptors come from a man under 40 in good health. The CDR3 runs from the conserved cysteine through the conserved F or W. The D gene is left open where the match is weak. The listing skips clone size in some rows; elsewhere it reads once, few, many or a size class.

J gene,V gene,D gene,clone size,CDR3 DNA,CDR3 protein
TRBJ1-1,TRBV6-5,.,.,TGTGCCAGCAGTAATCCAGTTAACACTGAAGCTTTCTTT,CASSNPVNTEAFF
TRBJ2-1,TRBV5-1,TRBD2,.,TGCGCCAGCAGCGGAGTAGCGGGGACCTACAATGAGCAGTTCTTC,CASSGVAGTYNEQFF
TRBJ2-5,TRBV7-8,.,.,TGTGCCAGCAGCTTCCCGGTTTCAGGGAAGACCCAGTACTTC,CASSFPVSGKTQYF
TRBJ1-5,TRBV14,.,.,TGTGCCAGCAGCCATCACACAGGGCCTAGCAATCAGCCCCAGCATTTT,CASSHHTGPSNQPQHF
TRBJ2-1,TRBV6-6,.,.,TGTGCCAGCAGAGCGACCGACAATGAGCAGTTCTTC,CASRATDNEQFF
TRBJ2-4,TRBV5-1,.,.,TGCGCCAGCAGCTTGGAGAACCAAGCCAAAAACATTCAGTACTTC,CASSLENQAKNIQYF
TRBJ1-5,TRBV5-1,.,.,TGCGCCAGCAGCTTTGATGGAGATCAGCCCCAGCATTTT,CASSFDGDQPQHF
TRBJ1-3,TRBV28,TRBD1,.,TGTGCCAGCAGCACCGGGACAGCCTCTGGAAACACCATATATTTT,CASSTGTASGNTIYF
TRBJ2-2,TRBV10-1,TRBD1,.,TGCGCCAGCAGTCCGGACAGGGGGCGCACCGGGGAGCTGTTTTTT,CASSPDRGRTGELFF
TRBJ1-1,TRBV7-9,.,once,TGTGCCAGCAGCTTAGGACGGACAGAACCTCCTTTCTTT,CASSLGRTEPPFF
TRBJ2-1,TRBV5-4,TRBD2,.,TGTGCCAGCAGCGCGGGAGGAGGGCGCCCCTTTACCTACAATGAGCAGTTCTTC,CASSAGGGRPFTYNEQFF
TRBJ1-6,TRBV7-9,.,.,TGTGCCAGCACCCGAGCGGGTTCACCCCTCCACTTT,CASTRAGSPLHF
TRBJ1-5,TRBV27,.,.,TGTGCCAGCAGAATCGGGGGGGATCAGCCCCAGCATTTT,CASRIGGDQPQHF
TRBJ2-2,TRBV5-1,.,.,TGCGCCAGCAGCTTCCTAGCAGAGAACACCGGGGAGCTGTTTTTT,CASSFLAENTGELFF
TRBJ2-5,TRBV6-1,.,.,TGTGCCAGCAGCCACATTAGGGGGACCTACTTC,CASSHIRGTYF
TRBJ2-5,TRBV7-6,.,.,TGTGCCAGCAGCTTAGTCAGGGGTGGGGGAGAGACCCAGTACTTC,CASSLVRGGGETQYF
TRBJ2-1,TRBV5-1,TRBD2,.,TGCGCCAGCAGGGATCAAGCGGGAACAAATGAGCAGTTCTTC,CASRDQAGTNEQFF
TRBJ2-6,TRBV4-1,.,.,TGCGCCAGCAGCCACCAATGGCGTGAGCTGGCTGGGGCCAACGTCCTGACTTTC,CASSHQWRELAGANVLTF
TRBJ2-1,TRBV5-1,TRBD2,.,TGCGCCAGCAGCGGAAGCGGGACCCCTGCTAATGAGCAGTTCTTC,CASSGSGTPANEQFF
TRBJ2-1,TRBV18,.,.,TGTGCCAGCTCACCATCAGTGAGCTCCTACAATGAGCAGTTCTTC,CASSPSVSSYNEQFF
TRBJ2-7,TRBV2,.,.,TGTGCCAGCAGTGAAGCTTACAGTACCTACGAGCAGTACTTC,CASSEAYSTYEQYF
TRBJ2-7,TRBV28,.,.,TGTGCCAGCAGTTTACGACAGCTCTACGAGCAGTACTTC,CASSLRQLYEQYF
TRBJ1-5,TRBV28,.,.,TGTGCCAGCAGTTTCGGACGGGCCGGGAGCAATCAGCCCCAGCATTTT,CASSFGRAGSNQPQHF
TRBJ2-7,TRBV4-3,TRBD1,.,TGCGCCAGCAGCCAAGAATTGGGACAGGGGATCTACGAGCAGTACTTC,CASSQELGQGIYEQYF
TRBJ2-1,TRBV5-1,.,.,TGCGCCAGCAGCCTCTATTGGGGGGAGATTCGCAATGAGCAGTTCTTC,CASSLYWGEIRNEQFF
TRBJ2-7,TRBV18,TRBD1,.,TGTGCCAGCTCCGCCCAAGCGGGACAGGGAACCTACGAGCAGTACTTC,CASSAQAGQGTYEQYF
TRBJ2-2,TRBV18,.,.,TGTGCCAGCTCACCGGAGAGTGCCACCGGGGAGCTGTTTTTT,CASSPESATGELFF
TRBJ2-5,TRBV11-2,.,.,TGTGCCAGCAGCTTACAAGCAGGAGAGACCCAGTACTTC,CASSLQAGETQYF
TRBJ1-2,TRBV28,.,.,TGTGCCAGCAGTTTCTCGCGGGTAATAAACTATGGCTACACCTTC,CASSFSRVINYGYTF
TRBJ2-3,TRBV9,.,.,TGTGCCAGCAGCGTAGCATTGCTAGAGACAGATACGCAGTATTTT,CASSVALLETDTQYF
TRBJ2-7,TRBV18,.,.,TGTGCCAGCTCACCGACTACAGGGAGCGAGCAGTACTTC,CASSPTTGSEQYF
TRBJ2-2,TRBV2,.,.,TGTGCCAGCAGTGGGGCTGGAGGGGGGGAGCTGTTTTTT,CASSGAGGGELFF
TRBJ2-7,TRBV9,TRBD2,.,TGTGCCAGCAGCTCCGGGACTAGCGGGAGGGGGGGGCACGAGCAGTACTTC,CASSSGTSGRGGHEQYF
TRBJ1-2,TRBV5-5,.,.,TGTGCCAGCAGCCCGTCTGGGAGTCACTATGGCTACACCTTC,CASSPSGSHYGYTF
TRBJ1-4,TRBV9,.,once,TGTGCCAGCAGCGTTAGCGCGGGACCTAATGAAAAACTGTTTTTT,CASSVSAGPNEKLFF
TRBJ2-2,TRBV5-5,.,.,TGTGCCAGCAGCTTGGGGCACGGAATCGGGGAGCTGTTTTTT,CASSLGHGIGELFF
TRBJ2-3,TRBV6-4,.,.,TGTGCCAGCAGCCAGACTAGGAGTTATAAAGATACGCAGTATTTT,CASSQTRSYKDTQYF
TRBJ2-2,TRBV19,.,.,TGTGCCAGTAGTTCTCCGGGACCCATTAACACCGGGGAGCTGTTTTTT,CASSSPGPINTGELFF
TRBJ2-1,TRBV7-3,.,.,TGTGCCAGCAGCTTAACTGGCAGGGGGGCATCCTCCTACAATGAGCAGTTCTTC,CASSLTGRGASSYNEQFF
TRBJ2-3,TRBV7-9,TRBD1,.,TGTGCCAATTCGGGACAGGTTGAAGCTGGGACTCACACAGATACGCAGTATTTT,CANSGQVEAGTHTDTQYF
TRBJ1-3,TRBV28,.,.,TGTGCCAGCAGTAAGCAAACCAGCCCTGCTTTCAGTCTCACCATATATTTT,CASSKQTSPAFSLTIYF
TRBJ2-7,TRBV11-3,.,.,TGTGCCAGCAGCTTGGGGGCAGGGTCCTCCTACGAGCAGTACTTC,CASSLGAGSSYEQYF
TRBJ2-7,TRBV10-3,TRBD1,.,TGTGCCATCGGACGAAAACAGACGAACAGGGGTCCCTACGAGCAGTACTTC,CAIGRKQTNRGPYEQYF
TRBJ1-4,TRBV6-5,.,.,TGTGCCAGCAGAGGGTTGTATGAAAAACTGTTTTTT,CASRGLYEKLFF
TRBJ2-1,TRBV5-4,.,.,TGTGCCAGCAGCTACGAGACTGATCCCCAGTTCTTC,CASSYETDPQFF
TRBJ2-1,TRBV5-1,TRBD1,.,TGCGCCAGCAGCCAACCGGGACAGGGTTACAATGAGCAGTTCTTC,CASSQPGQGYNEQFF
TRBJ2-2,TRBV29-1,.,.,TGCAGCGTTGGCGAGTCCGGCACCGGGGAGCTGTTTTTT,CSVGESGTGELFF
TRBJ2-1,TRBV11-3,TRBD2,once,TGTGCCAGCAGCTTAGCGGGACTATCAGGTTCAAGAAATGAGCAGTTCTTC,CASSLAGLSGSRNEQFF
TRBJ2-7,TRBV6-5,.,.,TGTGCCAGCAGCCGCGCCCAAAGGGCCGAGCAGTACTTC,CASSRAQRAEQYF
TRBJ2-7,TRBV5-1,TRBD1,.,TGCGCCAGCAGCTTGGATGGGACAGGGGGTGGGCAGTACTTC,CASSLDGTGGGQYF
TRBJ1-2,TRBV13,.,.,TGTGCCAGCAGCTTTACAGGGCGTAGCTATGGCTACACCTTC,CASSFTGRSYGYTF
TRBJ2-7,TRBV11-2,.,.,TGTGCCAGCAGCTTGAGGGTTCATCCAGCGAGCTCCTACGAGCAGTACTTC,CASSLRVHPASSYEQYF